Sequencing of this T cell receptor beta chain was carried out in a study of shared clonotypes between healthy human individuals. About the research overall: CD4 naive cells filled three plates per donor, CD4 memory three, CD8 naive two and CD8 memory one.

Naive CD45RA+ and memory CD45RA-negative subsets were split from CD4+ cells. The germline V gene encodes CDR1 SGHRS and CDR2 YFSETQ. There are 15 residues in the CDR3. Trimming took 0 bases from V and 2 from J, leaving 10 bases between them. TCRdb's copy holds only in-frame clones and misses some; the assay was immunoSEQ multiplex PCR. This table holds 2 million to 3 million clones, 93% found once. Comment on this clone: Its antigen is not identified.

Findings of the study overall: Unshared clonotypes carried lower generation probabilities than those common to all four donors. Only blood was sampled; tissue repertoires likely differ.

Source material: naive CD4+ T cells from PBMCs. Specified subset: CD45RA+ positively selected. This TCR was sampled from a man between 18 and 29 years old in good health. Some clones in this sample may be carry-over from other donors' samples. The V gene is TRBV5-1, the J gene TRBJ2-3; D call uncertain. The CDR3 DNA follows: TGCGCCAGCAGCTTGGAAGATCACCTCACAGATACGCAGTATTTT. This sequence encodes CASSLEDHLTDTQYF.